This entry concerns a single TCR beta chain. What it binds is not known. This specimen includes other DNA sequences encoding the same CDR3. This CDR3 has 15 amino acids. With 0 bases clipped from V and 7 bases from J, the junction kept 8 bases outside the gene matches. Germline V gives CDR1 SGHRS, CDR2 YFSETQ. The record originates from a study of shared clonotypes between healthy human individuals. Study-wide context: With ages of 18 to 49, the donors were two women and a few men.

Findings and limits, study-wide: A reduction in generation probabilities was seen for non-shared clonotypes relative to those shared by all four donors. Generally, estimated richness proved larger in naive subsets than it did in memory subsets.

The table came from immunoSEQ multiplex PCR; TCRdb's copy has only in-frame clones and leaves some out. The sample includes hundreds of thousands of clones, about 80% seen only once; the top ten take 1.5% to 2%. Only Caucasian adults living in Nashville, Tennessee served as donors. The specimen was memory CD4+ T cells sorted from blood. The subset here: CD45RA-negative fraction. The source is a woman aged 25 to 39 in good health. The chain carries TRBV5-1 and TRBJ2-7; 9 bases are shared with TRBD1. CDR3 coding DNA: TGCGCCAGCAGCTTGGGGGACAGGGATTCGGGTGAGCAGTACTTC. It is translated as CASSLGDRDSGEQYF.